The 31 T cell receptor beta chains below were found in one sample sequenced in a study of blood T cells in healthy people across ages. Then a second PCR, running about 6 to 11 cycles, was carried out with a sample-barcoded 5' primer and a J-beta primer mix. Each CDR3 protein is one row after TCRdb ran MiXCR on the 5' RACE reads. The profile shows roughly 640,000 distinct CDR3 sequences, roughly 31% of them singletons. Material for sequencing was blood. These receptors were collected from a woman of 80 years or more in good health.

The rearrangement uses TRBV20-1 and TRBJ2-4, with D possibly being TRBD1 or TRBD2 (5 bases each). Trimming removed 4 bases at V and 15 bases at J, with 25 bases between. The germline CDR1 and CDR2 sequences are DFQATT and SNEGSKA (reference sequence). CDR3 length: 14 residues. DNA for the CDR3: TGCAGTGCTACCGGGGCCTCCGACTCTCACGAGCTGTACTTC. It codes for CSATGASDSHELYF.

Turning to this clonotype: A single base separates this from a much larger clone, so it may be a read error. The V gene is TRBV4-1, the J gene TRBJ2-7, with D perhaps matching TRBD1 or TRBD2 (5 bases each). CDR3 length: 18 amino acids. The V and J ends lost 1 base and 7 bases respectively, with 26 bases between them. Germline CDR1 MGHRA, CDR2 YSYEKL. The CDR3 here is CASSQVVPVGTNLLEQYF. In nucleotides, the CDR3 is TGCGCCAGCAGCCAAGTAGTCCCGGTAGGGACCAACCTTCTGGAGCAGTACTTC.

For this clonotype: One base away lies a much larger clone, so this may be a sequencing read error. This sequence joins TRBV10-3 and TRBJ1-2, with 10 bases fitting TRBD1. Germline V lookup: CDR1 ENHRY, CDR2 SYGVKD. J was trimmed by 7 bases and V by 5 bases; bases with no gene match: 13. The CDR3 has 16 residues. CDR3 coding DNA: TGTGCCATCAGTAAGGAGACAGGGGGCTCATCCTGTGGCTACACCTTC. This translates into CAISKETGGSSCGYTF.

At least ten counts were recorded for this clonotype. The chain links TRBV12-3 or TRBV12-4 to TRBJ2-1, with D uncertain. Trimming took 3 bases from V and 4 from J, leaving 7 bases between them. The CDR3 has 13 residues. In DNA form, the CDR3 reads TGTGCCAGCAGTTTTACGAATTACAATGAGCAGTTCTTC. Its translation is CASSFTNYNEQFF.

This clonotype was picked up a small number of times. A much larger clone sits a single nucleotide away, making a read error possible. The V and J genes are TRBV6-5 and TRBJ2-7, with a weak D call TRBD1 (5 bases). Germline V gene sequence: CDR1 MNHEY, CDR2 SVGAGI. The CDR3 has 15 residues. CDR3 DNA sequence: TGTGCCAACAGTTACTCCTCCCAGGGTTCGATCGAGCAGTACTTC. This codes for CANSYSSQGSIEQYF.

This clonotype was counted at least ten times. The CDR3 region is CASIPRDRGREQYF. The DNA for the CDR3 is TGTGCCAGCATCCCCCGGGACAGGGGCCGCGAGCAGTACTTC. V and J are TRBV6-6 and TRBJ2-7; 10 bases map to TRBD1. The CDR3 is made up of 14 amino acids. Per germline, CDR1 MNHNY and CDR2 SVGAGI (reference sequence). Trimming removed 7 bases from V and 6 bases from J; junction bases left unmatched: 9.

The chain couples TRBV7-2 to TRBJ1-4; D ambiguous. CDR1 SGHTA and CDR2 FQGNSA come from the germline V gene. V was cut by 3 bases and J by 0 bases, with 17 bases left in between. This CDR3 has 18 amino acids. The CDR3 sequence is CASSFSAHGRATNEKLFF. The CDR3 DNA follows: TGTGCCAGCAGCTTTAGCGCGCACGGGCGTGCAACTAATGAAAAACTGTTTTTT.

The rearrangement joins TRBV20-1 to TRBJ2-4; D is perhaps TRBD2 (5 bases). The J call is doubtful: the DNA matches TRBJ2-7 better. CDR1 is DFQATT and CDR2 is SNEGSKA in the germline V gene (reference sequence). The CDR3 spans 12 residues. CDR3 sequence reads: CSASFLEGEQYF. The CDR3, as DNA: TGCAGTGCTAGTTTCCTCGAGGGCGAGCAGTACTTC.

This clonotype was detected a few times. The rearrangement uses TRBV6-5 and TRBJ2-2, with TRBD2 matching 8 bases. There are 16 residues in the CDR3. J was trimmed by 7 bases and V by 6 bases; bases with no gene match: 13. Germline V gene data show CDR1 as MNHEY and CDR2 as SVGAGI. The CDR3 sequence: CASSRWERGTIGELFF. The CDR3 coding sequence is TGTGCCAGCAGCCGTTGGGAGCGGGGGACGATCGGGGAGCTGTTTTTT.

The rearrangement links TRBV6-6 to TRBJ2-7, with 7 bases matching TRBD2. This CDR3 has 12 amino acids. Germline CDR1 MNHNY, CDR2 SVGAGI (reference sequence). J lost 12 bases, V lost 2 bases, and 7 bases had no gene match. CDR3 sequence reads: CASSYREGLSYF. CDR3 bases: TGTGCCAGCAGTTACAGGGAGGGTTTGTCGTACTTC.

This clonotype was counted many times. This chain uses TRBV4-1 with TRBJ1-5, with a possible D match to TRBD1 (6 bases). Trimming stripped 5 bases from V and 4 bases from J, with 15 bases between. The CDR3 is 15 residues long. Germline loops: CDR1 MGHRA, CDR2 YSYEKL. Here the CDR3 reads CASSYSGVGNQPQHF. CDR3 nucleotide sequence: TGCGCCAGCAGCTACTCAGGGGTTGGGAATCAGCCCCAGCATTTT.

Many counts were recorded for this clonotype. The chain couples TRBV7-2 to TRBJ2-1, with TRBD2 matching 9 bases. CDR1 and CDR2 from the germline V gene are SGHTA and FQGNSA. CDR3 size: 16 residues. V was pared by 7 bases and J by 0 bases, with 7 bases of the junction left unmatched. The CDR3 sequence: CASKNSGGSSYNEQFF. In DNA, the CDR3 is TGTGCCAGCAAGAACAGCGGGGGGAGCTCCTACAATGAGCAGTTCTTC. The entire variable domain, with the rest obtained from reference TRBV7-2 and TRBJ2-1, is as follows: GAGVSQSPSNKVTEKGKDVELRCDPISGHTALYWYRQSLGQGLEFLIYFQGNSAPDKSGLPSDRFSAERTGGSVSTLTIQRTQQEDSAVYLCASKNSGGSSYNEQFFGPGTRLTVL.

This clonotype was counted between two and nine times. The V and J genes are TRBV27 and TRBJ2-1, with D unclear. Trimming stripped 5 bases from V and 12 bases from J, with 14 bases between. CDR1 is MNHEY, CDR2 SMNVEV, per germline (reference sequence). This CDR3 is built from 12 residues. CDR3 sequence (DNA): TGTGCCAGCAGTGCGGAACTGGCAAGGCAGTTCTTC. It codes for CASSAELARQFF.

Notes on this clonotype: A much larger clone differs by one base, so this may be a read error. The gene calls are TRBV6-1 and TRBJ2-3, with D perhaps TRBD1 (6 bases). Germline V gene data show CDR1 as MNHNS and CDR2 as SASEGT. This CDR3 has 13 amino acids. V lost 6 bases, J lost 7 bases, and 14 bases lay in between. CDR3 bases: TGTGCCAGCAGCACAACAGGGACGAATACGCAGTATTTT. The encoded protein is CASSTTGTNTQYF.

In the case of this clonotype: A much larger clone differs from this one at a single base, so this may be a read error. The V call is TRBV7-2, the J call TRBJ1-5; D is unclear. The ends were cut back, 5 bases at V and 1 base at J, with 6 bases in the middle. The CDR3 length is 13 residues. CDR1 and CDR2 (germline): SGHTA, FQGNSA. The CDR3 DNA sequence: TGTACCAGCAGCCCTCTGAGCAATCAGCCCCAGCATTTT. Residues: CTSSPLSNQPQHF.

About this clonotype itself: It may be a read error: a sequence one base away is much more abundant. This chain connects TRBV5-1 to TRBJ2-1, with 7 bases identical to TRBD2. Near its end, the DNA agrees better with TRBJ2-7, so the J call may be wrong. The CDR3 runs 16 residues. Looked up from germline, CDR1 is SGHRS and CDR2 is YFSETQ. Here the CDR3 DNA reads TGCGCCAGCAGCTTGGTCGGGGGGTTCGCCTACAATGAGCAGTACTTC. Encoded protein: CASSLVGGFAYNEQYF.

A note on this clonotype: A much larger clone is a single base away; this may be a read error. This chain joins TRBV10-3 and TRBJ1-2, with D perhaps TRBD1 (6 bases). The CDR3 runs to 16 residues. The germline V gene has CDR1 ENHRY and CDR2 SYGVKD. Trimming took off 7 bases at V and 7 bases at J, with 25 bases between the two ends. CDR3 region: CAITRPDLRGTCGYTF. The CDR3 nucleotides read TGTGCCATCACTAGACCGGACCTCAGGGGAACTTGTGGCTACACCTTC.

This clonotype was counted at least ten times. The genes are TRBV5-1 and TRBJ2-3, with a tentative D call TRBD1 (6 bases). CDR3 length: 15 residues. Looked up from germline, CDR1 is SGHRS and CDR2 is YFSETQ. V dropped 4 bases and J dropped 2 bases, with 14 bases sitting between them. This CDR3 reads CASSEQGLATDTQYF. CDR3 nucleotides: TGCGCCAGCAGCGAACAGGGTTTAGCCACAGATACGCAGTATTTT.

This clonotype was seen more than once but under ten times. This chain connects TRBV29-1 to TRBJ1-1; no clear D gene. The CDR3 is 11 residues long. Trimming took 2 bases from V and 7 from J, leaving 8 bases between them. The V gene's germline CDR1 is SQVTM and CDR2 ANQGSEA. CDR3 in DNA: TGCAGCGTTGAATGGGGTAATGAAGCTTTCTTT. As protein: CSVEWGNEAFF.

Many counts were recorded for this clonotype. This chain joins TRBV5-1 and TRBJ2-1; D is uncertain. V was pared by 1 base and J by 7 bases, with 9 bases between. This CDR3 region has 13 residues. Per germline, CDR1 SGHRS and CDR2 YFSETQ. CDR3 nucleotides: TGCGCCAGCAGCTTGACAACCTTAAATGAGCAGTTCTTC. It encodes CASSLTTLNEQFF.

The chain joins TRBV7-2 to TRBJ1-2; D call uncertain. Germline V gene lookup returns CDR1 SGHTA and CDR2 FQGNSA. This CDR3 region has 16 residues. V lost 2 bases and J 0 bases, leaving 13 bases between the germline ends. The CDR3 sequence is CASSLTLQATNYGYTF. CDR3 DNA: TGTGCCAGCAGCTTAACTCTCCAGGCAACTAACTATGGCTACACCTTC.

This clonotype was seen at least ten times. A junction end diverges from the germline sequence, so it may reflect a read error. This sequence joins TRBV7-7 and TRBJ2-5; D may be TRBD2 (6 bases). Germline CDR1 is SSHAT and CDR2 is FNYEAQ (reference sequence). The CDR3 has 14 residues. In DNA form, the CDR3 reads TGTGCTAGCAGCTTTAGTAGCGGCCAAGAGACCCAGTACTTC. Its translation is CASSFSSGQETQYF. Full variable domain (rest looked up from reference TRBV7-7 and TRBJ2-5): GAGVSQSPRYKVTKRGQDVTLRCDPISSHATLYWYQQALGQGPEFLTYFNYEAQPDKSGLPSDRFSAERPEGSISTLTIQRTEQRDSAMYRCASSFSSGQETQYFGPGTRLLVL.

To note about this clonotype: A much larger clone differs from this one at a single base, so this may be a read error. V is TRBV13 and J is TRBJ2-7; 14 bases are a match to TRBD2. Per the germline V gene, CDR1 is PRHDT and CDR2 is FYEKMQ (reference sequence). The junction had 4 bases not matched to a gene; V was cut back by 5 bases and J by 4 bases. This CDR3 spans 15 amino acids. DNA of the CDR3: TGTGCCAGCAGCCGGACTAGCGGGGGGCGGTACGAGCAGTACTTC. This encodes CASSRTSGGRYEQYF.

This clonotype was picked up a small number of times. The chain couples TRBV6-1 to TRBJ2-3; D uncertain. Germline CDR1 reads MNHNS; CDR2 reads SASEGT. CDR3 length equals 14 residues. Deletions cut 2 bases from V and 0 bases from J, with 6 bases between. CDR3 protein: CASSELRSTDTQYF. The CDR3 nucleotides are TGTGCCAGCAGTGAATTGAGGAGCACAGATACGCAGTATTTT.

This clonotype was seen a few times. A much larger clone differs from this one at a single base, so this may be a read error. The chain is built from TRBV4-2 and TRBJ2-3; D call uncertain. The CDR3 is 16 residues long. CDR1 is LGHNA and CDR2 is YNFKEQ in the germline V gene. Here the CDR3 reads CASGQDTLGDDDTQYF. CDR3 in DNA: TGTGCCAGCGGCCAAGATACACTCGGTGATGACGATACGCAGTATTTT.

The chain is built from TRBV20-1 and TRBJ2-7; D might be TRBD2 (5 bases). This CDR3 spans 12 amino acids. V lost 2 bases and J lost 12, with 17 bases in between. Germline V CDR1 and CDR2: DFQATT, SNEGSKA (reference sequence). The DNA of the CDR3 is TGCAGTGCTAGAAAGGACTCCCAGACCCGGTACTTC. Its translation: CSARKDSQTRYF.

The chain couples TRBV20-1 to TRBJ1-5; D is possibly TRBD1 (6 bases). The V end lost 0 bases, the J end lost 2 bases, and 14 bases lay between the germline ends. Germline V gene lookup returns CDR1 DFQATT and CDR2 SNEGSKA (reference sequence). The CDR3 sequence is 16 residues long. DNA for the CDR3: TGCAGTGCTAGAGATGTAAACAGGGAAGGCAATCAGCCCCAGCATTTT. As protein: CSARDVNREGNQPQHF.

This clonotype was counted ten times or more. V is TRBV3-1 and J is TRBJ2-7; no clear D gene. Germline lookup yields CDR1 LGHDT and CDR2 YNNKEL (reference sequence). CDR3 length equals 15 residues. With 1 base removed from V and 2 bases from J, the gap between germline ends came to 12 bases. The DNA for the CDR3 is TGTGCCAGCAGCCAAGGTTTCGCAGCAACCTACGAGCAGTACTTC. Translated, it gives CASSQGFAATYEQYF.

This chain uses TRBV30 with TRBJ2-5; 9 positions match TRBD2. Trimming cost V 8 bases and J 1 base; bases outside gene matches: 8. The CDR3 totals 14 residues. Per the germline V gene, CDR1 is GTSNPN and CDR2 is SVGIG (reference sequence). CDR3 nucleotides: TGTGCCGGGTTAGCGGGGGACCTCCAAGAGACCCAGTACTTC. This translates into CAGLAGDLQETQYF.

This clonotype has at least ten counts. The V gene is TRBV27, the J gene TRBJ2-7; perhaps D is TRBD1 or TRBD2 (5 bases each). V was pared by 7 bases and J by 0 bases, with 19 bases between. The CDR3 sequence is 16 residues long. The V gene's germline CDR1 is MNHEY and CDR2 SMNVEV (reference sequence). As DNA, the CDR3 is TGTGCCAGCACTGGGAGACTGGGGGATTCCTCCTACGAGCAGTACTTC. It encodes CASTGRLGDSSYEQYF.

J is TRBJ2-3 and V is TRBV4-3; D is undetermined. CDR3 size: 15 residues. V lost 2 bases and J 4 bases, leaving 13 bases between the germline ends. Germline values: CDR1 LGHNA, CDR2 YSLEER. The CDR3 bases are TGCGCCAGCAGCCAACGAGTCTCTGGCGCAGATACGCAGTATTTT. Translated: CASSQRVSGADTQYF.